The clone carrying this T cell receptor (beta chain) was found a few times. Using a J-beta primer mix together with a sample-barcoded 5' primer, a second PCR was run for roughly 6 to 11 cycles. Using its own MiXCR run on the 5' RACE reads, TCRdb lists one record per CDR3 protein. The sample lists around 1,000,000 distinct CDR3 sequences; around 25% were seen once. The data originate from a study of blood T cells in healthy people across ages. The CDR3 runs to 14 residues. The V gene's germline CDR1 is DFQATT and CDR2 SNEGSKA (reference sequence). V dropped 6 bases and J dropped 4; count of bases not matched to a gene: 8. These data also featured in a second study, about T cells of mothers and their children. As reported in that work: A second PCR was performed with the M1S primer. This primer added sample barcodes and 2-4 random nucleotides. The TCR beta CDR3 read count exceeded 10 million for each mother and was a few million for each child.

Sequencing input: blood. The clonotype comes from a girl aged 2 to 10 in good health. V gene TRBV20-1 combines with J gene TRBJ2-1; TRBD2 agrees at 8 bases. CDR3 amino acids: CSARLAGQYNEQFF. The CDR3 DNA follows: TGCAGTGCGCGCTTAGCGGGACAATACAATGAGCAGTTCTTC.